The TCR beta chain under discussion was sequenced for a study of regulatory T cells in long-lasting Graves disease. Time point described: newly diagnosed GD, antithyroid drugs for less than 3 months. PBMC-derived RNA was used for the TCR library. Germline V gene data show CDR1 as LNHDA and CDR2 as SQIVND (reference sequence). V lost 7 bases, J lost 4 bases, and 5 bases stayed unmatched. The CDR3 has 13 amino acids. This clonotype has only a few counts. Arm-PCR of CDR3 regions and iRepertoire HTBI primers were the basis on which TCR beta libraries were built. TCRdb re-derived calls from the multiplex PCR reads in MiXCR, one entry per CDR3 protein. This table has roughly 530,000 distinct CDR3 sequences, about 16% appearing once. This same sample was also taken into another study, of T cells in Graves' hyperthyroidism and ophthalmopathy.

The input for sequencing was peripheral blood mononuclear cells (PBMCs), taken at new diagnosis, from a patient treated with antithyroid drugs. The chain carries TRBV19 and TRBJ1-2, with 8 bases lining up with TRBD1. This TCR came from a woman aged 40 to 65 with Graves disease. CDR3 nucleotide sequence: TGTGCCAGTATCAGGGGGCCTGGCTATGGCTACACCTTC. Its translation: CASIRGPGYGYTF.